A selection of T cell receptor beta chains follows, all from one sample in a study of Ad26.COV2.S vaccination and SARS-CoV-2 variants. The repertoire was sequenced with immunoSEQ multiplex PCR; TCRdb's copy has only in-frame clones and lacks some. The top ten hold 1.5% to 2% of the sample, which has almost 400,000 clones, around 91% seen once. The input for sequencing was peripheral blood, taken in a trial of Ad26.COV2.S vaccine versus placebo. These receptors all come from a person aged 18-65 years who received the Ad26.COV2.S COVID-19 vaccine or a placebo. Each CDR3 is given with its conserved first and last residue. The D gene is left open where the match is weak. Not all rows give a size; the values are once, few, many and, for expanded clones, a class.

d_gene	abundance	v_gene	len	j_gene	CDR3nt	CDR3aa
NA	NA	TRBV30	13	TRBJ2-2	TGTGCTAAAACGAGGGGTGGTACCGGGGAGCTGTTTTTT	CAKTRGGTGELFF
NA	NA	TRBV5-1	14	TRBJ2-3	TGCGCCAGCTTCGACCACGCTAGCACAGATACGCAGTATTTT	CASFDHASTDTQYF
NA	NA	TRBV15	17	TRBJ1-5	TGTGCCACCAGCAGAGCAGCAGCAACCTATAGCAATCAGCCCCAGCATTTT	CATSRAAATYSNQPQHF
TRBD1	NA	TRBV28	12	TRBJ1-2	TGTGCCACCACAGGGGGGAAGTCCGGCTACACCTTC	CATTGGKSGYTF
NA	NA	TRBV29-1	11	TRBJ2-5	TGCAGCGACCGACAAGAAGAGACCCAGTACTTC	CSDRQEETQYF
NA	NA	TRBV19	14	TRBJ2-1	TGTGCCAGTAGTATAGGCCCGACTATAGGTGAGCAGTTCTTC	CASSIGPTIGEQFF
TRBD1	NA	TRBV29-1	13	TRBJ1-1	TGCAGCGTCGGGGGACAGGGAAACACTGAAGCTTTCTTT	CSVGGQGNTEAFF
NA	NA	TRBV7-8	14	TRBJ2-7	TGTGCCAGCAGCTTATTCGGACCTACCTACGAGCAGTACTTC	CASSLFGPTYEQYF
TRBD2	NA	TRBV30	15	TRBJ2-7	TGTGCCTGGAGTTCCACCGGGACTAGCGAGGACGAGCAGTACTTC	CAWSSTGTSEDEQYF
TRBD2	NA	TRBV4-2	18	TRBJ2-2	TGTGCCAGCAGCCAAGATTTCTCAATAGCGGGAGTGAGCGGGGAGCTGTTTTTT	CASSQDFSIAGVSGELFF
TRBD2	NA	TRBV6-5	14	TRBJ2-7	TGTGCCAGCAGAAGTAGCGGGAGGAATTACGAGCAGTACTTC	CASRSSGRNYEQYF
NA	NA	TRBV6-5	11	TRBJ1-1	TGTGCCAGCCCAGCGGGGACTGAAGCTTTCTTT	CASPAGTEAFF
NA	NA	TRBV10-3	14	TRBJ2-3	TGTGCCATCAGTGAGGTAGCGAGCACAGATACGCAGTATTTT	CAISEVASTDTQYF
TRBD2	NA	TRBV20-1	14	TRBJ2-7	TGCAGTGCTAGTCGGCGGGAGAGGGCCTACGAGCAGTACTTC	CSASRRERAYEQYF
TRBD2	once	TRBV6-2/TRBV6-3	15	TRBJ2-5	TGTGCCAGCAGTAACTCACTAGCGGGGCAAGAGACCCAGTACTTC	CASSNSLAGQETQYF
NA	NA	TRBV27	14	TRBJ1-6	TGTGCCAGCAGTTCCGAGGGGGTTAATTCACCCCTCCACTTT	CASSSEGVNSPLHF
TRBD2	NA	TRBV11-2	15	TRBJ2-4	TGTGCCAGCAGCTTAGATCGACTAGCGGGAAACATTCAGTACTTC	CASSLDRLAGNIQYF
NA	NA	TRBV3-1/TRBV3-2	15	TRBJ2-1	TGTGCCAGCAGCCTCTTAGCGGGACAGTCTAATGAGCAGTTCTTC	CASSLLAGQSNEQFF
NA	NA	TRBV28	15	TRBJ1-1	TGTGCCAGCAGTTTATGGGGGGCGAGGGAAACTGAAGCTTTCTTT	CASSLWGARETEAFF
NA	many	TRBV7-6	14	TRBJ2-1	TGTGCCAGCAGCTTAGCGTTCTCCTACAATGAGCAGTTCTTC	CASSLAFSYNEQFF
NA	once	TRBV3-1/TRBV3-2	15	TRBJ2-3	TGTGCCAGCAGCCAAGAGTCCATAGGGGGGTACGGGCAGTATTTT	CASSQESIGGYGQYF
NA	NA	TRBV6-5	12	TRBJ2-5	TGTGCCAGCAGGAGCGGTTGGGAGACCCAGTACTTC	CASRSGWETQYF
NA	NA	TRBV29-1	13	TRBJ1-5	TGCAGCGTTGCGGAGAATAGCAATCAGCCCCAGCATTTT	CSVAENSNQPQHF
TRBD1	NA	TRBV30	14	TRBJ1-1	TGTGCCTGGAGTCTTGGGACAGAGAACACTGAAGCTTTCTTT	CAWSLGTENTEAFF
TRBD1	NA	TRBV4-1	15	TRBJ2-7	TGCGCCAGCAGCCGAGGGACAGGGAGAGGTTACGAGCAGTACTTC	CASSRGTGRGYEQYF
TRBD2	NA	TRBV5-4	15	TRBJ2-7	TGTGCCAGCAGCTTACCAAGCGGGAGGGCCCACGAGCAGTACTTC	CASSLPSGRAHEQYF
NA	NA	TRBV28	12	TRBJ2-7	TGTGCCAGCAGTTTAGAAGGATACGAGCAGTACTTC	CASSLEGYEQYF
NA	once	TRBV5-4	17	TRBJ1-6	TGTGCCAGCAGCTTGGCCGGAGGTAGCTCCTATAATTCACCCCTCCACTTT	CASSLAGGSSYNSPLHF
NA	NA	TRBV5-1	15	TRBJ2-3	TGCGCCAGCAGCTTGACTCAAACCTACACAGATACGCAGTATTTT	CASSLTQTYTDTQYF
TRBD2	NA	TRBV6-4	16	TRBJ2-1	TGTGCCAGCAGTGATTCAGCGGGAGGGCCCTACAATGAGCAGTTCTTC	CASSDSAGGPYNEQFF
NA	NA	TRBV29-1	13	TRBJ2-2	TGCAGCGTCGGGGCCACATACACCGGGGAGCTGTTTTTT	CSVGATYTGELFF
NA	once	TRBV29-1	14	TRBJ1-1	TGCAGCGCCGCTGGCAGCGGCGGGGGGACTGAAGCTTTCTTT	CSAAGSGGGTEAFF